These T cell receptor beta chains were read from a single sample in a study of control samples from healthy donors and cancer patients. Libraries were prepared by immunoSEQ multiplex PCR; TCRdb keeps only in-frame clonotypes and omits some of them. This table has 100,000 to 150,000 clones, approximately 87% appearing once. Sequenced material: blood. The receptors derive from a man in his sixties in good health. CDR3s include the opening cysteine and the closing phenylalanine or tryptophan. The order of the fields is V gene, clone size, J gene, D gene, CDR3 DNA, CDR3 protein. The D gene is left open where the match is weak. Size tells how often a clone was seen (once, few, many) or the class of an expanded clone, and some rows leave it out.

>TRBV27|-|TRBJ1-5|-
TGTGCCAGCAGTTTAAGGGACGGACAGCCCCAGCATTTT
CASSLRDGQPQHF
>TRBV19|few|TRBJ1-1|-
TGTGCCAGTAGTACAGGGACGCTCCAAGCTTTCTTT
CASSTGTLQAFF
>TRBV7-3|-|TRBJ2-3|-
TGTGCCAGCAGCTTAGACTACCGGGGAACAGATACGCAGTATTTT
CASSLDYRGTDTQYF
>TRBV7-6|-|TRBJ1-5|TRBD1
TGTGCCAGCAGCCCCGGACAGGGCGGTCAGCCCCAGCATTTT
CASSPGQGGQPQHF
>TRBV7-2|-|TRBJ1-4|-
TGTGCCAGCAGCTTAGTCGGTCAGGGAGCAAAACTGTTTTTT
CASSLVGQGAKLFF
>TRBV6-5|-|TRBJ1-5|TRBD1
TGTGCCAGCAGACCCGACAGGGGGCTCAATCAGCCCCAGCATTTT
CASRPDRGLNQPQHF
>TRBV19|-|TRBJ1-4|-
TGTGCCAGTTCTCGGACTACTAATGAAAAACTGTTTTTT
CASSRTTNEKLFF
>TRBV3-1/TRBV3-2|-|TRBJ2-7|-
TGTGCCAGCAGCCAAGGCCGGACAAGGTCTAACGAGCAGTACTTC
CASSQGRTRSNEQYF
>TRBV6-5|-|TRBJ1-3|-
TGTGCCAGTGGCATTGGGCCCTCTGGAAACACCATATATTTT
CASGIGPSGNTIYF
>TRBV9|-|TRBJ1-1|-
TGTGCCAGCAGCGTAGGACCGAACACTGAAGCTTTCTTT
CASSVGPNTEAFF
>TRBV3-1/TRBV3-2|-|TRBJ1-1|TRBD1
TGTGCCAGCAGGGGACAGGGGGCAATGAACACTGAAGCTTTCTTT
CASRGQGAMNTEAFF
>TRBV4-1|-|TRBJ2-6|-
TGCGCCAGCAGCCAAGACGGCTATGGATCCTCTGGGGCCAACGTCCTGACTTTC
CASSQDGYGSSGANVLTF
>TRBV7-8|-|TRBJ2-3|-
TGTGCCAGCAGCTTAGATGGTTACACAGATACGCAGTATTTT
CASSLDGYTDTQYF
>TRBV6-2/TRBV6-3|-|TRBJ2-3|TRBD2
TGTGCCAGCAGCCCGCTAGCGGAGACGCAGTATTTT
CASSPLAETQYF
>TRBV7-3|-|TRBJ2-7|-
TGTGCCAGCAGCCCCCCAGGGACCCACGAGCAGTACTTC
CASSPPGTHEQYF
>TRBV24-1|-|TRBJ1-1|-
TGTGCCACCAGTGATAATAGGGGACACCCTGAAGCTTTCTTT
CATSDNRGHPEAFF
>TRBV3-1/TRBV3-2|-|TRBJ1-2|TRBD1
TGTGCCAGCAGACCCCAAGGGACAGGGGCCAACTATGGCTACACCTTC
CASRPQGTGANYGYTF
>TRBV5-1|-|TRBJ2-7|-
TGCGCCAGCAGCTTGGATGGGGGTCGAGAGGCACAGTACTTC
CASSLDGGREAQYF
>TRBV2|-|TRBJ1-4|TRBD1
TGTGCCATATCTCGCGACAGGGGGCCTACCGAAAAACTGTTTTTT
CAISRDRGPTEKLFF
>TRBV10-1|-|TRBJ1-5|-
TGCGCCAGCAGTCCGGGGAGTCGTCAGCCCCAGCATTTT
CASSPGSRQPQHF
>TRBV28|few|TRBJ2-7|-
TGTGCCAGCAGTTTGAGCAGAACCCCCTACGAGCAGTACTTC
CASSLSRTPYEQYF
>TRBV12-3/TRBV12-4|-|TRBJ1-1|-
TGTGCCAGCAGTTTTAACACGAACACTGAAGCTTTCTTT
CASSFNTNTEAFF
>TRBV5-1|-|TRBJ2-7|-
TGCGCCAGCAGCCCCCTGGGCGGTGGAAGCTACGAGCAGTACTTC
CASSPLGGGSYEQYF
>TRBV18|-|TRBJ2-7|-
TGTGCCAGCTCAGAAGGACAGAGAGGGCTCTACGAGCAGTACTTC
CASSEGQRGLYEQYF
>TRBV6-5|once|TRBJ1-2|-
TGTGCCAGCAGATCCGCAGGGGCTCCGGTGGGAGGCTACACCTTC
CASRSAGAPVGGYTF
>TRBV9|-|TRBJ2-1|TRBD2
TGTGCCAGCAGCGTAGCAGCGGGGCCGTACAATGAGCAGTTCTTC
CASSVAAGPYNEQFF
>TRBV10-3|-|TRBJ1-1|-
TGTGCCATCAGTGGAGTTTCAGGGTTAGTCGCTGAAGCTTTCTTT
CAISGVSGLVAEAFF
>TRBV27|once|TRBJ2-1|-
TGTGCCATCGGGGCCTCCGGGACTCGACTGAGGTTCTTC
CAIGASGTRLRFF
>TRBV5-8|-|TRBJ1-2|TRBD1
TGTGCCAGCAGCTTGAGGGACGCCAGGGGGCTGAACTATGGCTACACCTTC
CASSLRDARGLNYGYTF
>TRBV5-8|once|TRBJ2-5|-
TGTGCCAGCAGCTTTCAGGGGCGAGGGGAGACCCAGTACTTC
CASSFQGRGETQYF
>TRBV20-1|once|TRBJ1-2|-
TGCAGTGCTAGTCCGGACCCGGGCGGCTACACCTTC
CSASPDPGGYTF
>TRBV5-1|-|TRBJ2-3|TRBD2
TGCGCCAGCAGCCTTGGACTAGCGGGGGGTAGTAGGGGAGATACGCAGTATTTT
CASSLGLAGGSRGDTQYF
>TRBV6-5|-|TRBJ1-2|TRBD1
TGTGCCAGCAGATCCGGGACAGGGGTATTGGTAGGCTACACCTTC
CASRSGTGVLVGYTF
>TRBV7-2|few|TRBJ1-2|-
TGTGCCAGCAGCTTAACCCCAGGGACCAAGGGCTACACCTTC
CASSLTPGTKGYTF
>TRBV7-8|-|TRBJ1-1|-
TGTGCCAGCAGGCCACGGGGGGACACTGAAGCTTTCTTT
CASRPRGDTEAFF
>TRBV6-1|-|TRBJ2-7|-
TGTGCCAGCAGTGAACTGGGGCCCTCCTACGAGCAGTACTTC
CASSELGPSYEQYF
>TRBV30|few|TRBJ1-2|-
TGTGCCTGGCGAAACCAGGGGAGTCGTGGCTACACCTTC
CAWRNQGSRGYTF
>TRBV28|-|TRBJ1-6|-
TGTGCCAGCAGCCCTGTGTTCGAAGGGTCCTATAATTCACCCCTCCACTTT
CASSPVFEGSYNSPLHF
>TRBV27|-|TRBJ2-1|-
TGTGCCAGCACCACAGGTATTGGAAGATTTCAATACGGTGAGCAGTTCTTC
CASTTGIGRFQYGEQFF
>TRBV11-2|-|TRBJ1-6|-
TGTGCCAGCAGCTTAGCGCGGGATTCACCCCTCCACTTT
CASSLARDSPLHF
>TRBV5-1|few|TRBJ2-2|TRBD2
TGCGCCAGCAGCTTGGTAGCGGGATCGAACACCGGGGAGCTGTTTTTT
CASSLVAGSNTGELFF
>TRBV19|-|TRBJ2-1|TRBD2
TGTGCCAGTAGTATAGCTCCTAGCGGGCCCCTTAATTCCTACAATGAGCAGTTCTTC
CASSIAPSGPLNSYNEQFF
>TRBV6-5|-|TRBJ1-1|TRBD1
TGTGCCAGCAGAGAGACAGGGGCGAACACTGAAGCTTTCTTT
CASRETGANTEAFF
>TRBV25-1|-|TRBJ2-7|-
TGTGCCAGCAGTGAATTAGGCTACGAGCAGTACTTC
CASSELGYEQYF
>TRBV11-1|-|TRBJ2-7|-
TGTGCCAGCAGCTTAGGAGGGCTCGAGCAGTACTTC
CASSLGGLEQYF
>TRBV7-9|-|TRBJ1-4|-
TGTGCCAGCAGCGAGACACAGGGCTTTAATGAAAAACTGTTTTTT
CASSETQGFNEKLFF
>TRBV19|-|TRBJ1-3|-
TGTGCCAGTAGTCCATTATCAAGGGGAAACACCATATATTTT
CASSPLSRGNTIYF
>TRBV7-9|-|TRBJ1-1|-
TGTGCCAGCAGCTTACAACAGGGAAACACTGAAGCTTTCTTT
CASSLQQGNTEAFF
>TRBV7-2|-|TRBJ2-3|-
TGTGCCAGCAGCTTAGGGCCTAACCCCACAGATACGCAGTATTTT
CASSLGPNPTDTQYF
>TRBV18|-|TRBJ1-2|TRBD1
TGTGCCAGCTCACCGGACAGGGTGAAGGGCTACACCTTC
CASSPDRVKGYTF
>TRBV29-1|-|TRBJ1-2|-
TGCAGCGTTGAATATGCAGGGATAAACTATGGCTACACCTTC
CSVEYAGINYGYTF
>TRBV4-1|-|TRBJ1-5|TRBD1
TGCGCCAGCAGCCAAGGAGCTACAGGGGGCGGTCAGCCCCAGCATTTT
CASSQGATGGGQPQHF
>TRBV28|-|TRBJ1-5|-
TGTGCCAGCAGTTTTTTGTCCAGGCTCAATCAGCCCCAGCATTTT
CASSFLSRLNQPQHF